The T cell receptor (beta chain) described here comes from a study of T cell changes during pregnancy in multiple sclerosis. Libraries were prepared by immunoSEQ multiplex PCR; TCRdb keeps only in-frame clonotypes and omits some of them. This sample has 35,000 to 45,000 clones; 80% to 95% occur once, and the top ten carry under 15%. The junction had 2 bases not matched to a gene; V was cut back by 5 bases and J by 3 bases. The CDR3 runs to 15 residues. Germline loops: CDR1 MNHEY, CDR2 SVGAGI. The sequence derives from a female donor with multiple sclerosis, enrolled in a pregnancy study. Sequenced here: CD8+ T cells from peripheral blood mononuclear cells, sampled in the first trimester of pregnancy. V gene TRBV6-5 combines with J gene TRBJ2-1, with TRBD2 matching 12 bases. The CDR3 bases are TGTGCCAGCAGTCAGACTAGCGGGGGCTACAATGAGCAGTTCTTC. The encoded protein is CASSQTSGGYNEQFF.